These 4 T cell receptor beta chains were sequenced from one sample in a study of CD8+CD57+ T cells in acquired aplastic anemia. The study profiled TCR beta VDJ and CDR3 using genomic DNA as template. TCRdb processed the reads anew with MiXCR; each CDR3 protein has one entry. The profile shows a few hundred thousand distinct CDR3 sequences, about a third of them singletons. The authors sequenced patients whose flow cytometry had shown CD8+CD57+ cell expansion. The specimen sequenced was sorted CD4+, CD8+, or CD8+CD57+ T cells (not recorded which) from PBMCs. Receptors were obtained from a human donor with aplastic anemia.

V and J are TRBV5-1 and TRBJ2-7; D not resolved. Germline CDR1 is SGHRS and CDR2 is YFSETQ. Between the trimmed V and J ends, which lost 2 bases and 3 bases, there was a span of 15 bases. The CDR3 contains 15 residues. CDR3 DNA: TGCGCCAGCAGCTTCAGGACCGGCCTTGTCTACGAGCAGTACTTC. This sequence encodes CASSFRTGLVYEQYF.

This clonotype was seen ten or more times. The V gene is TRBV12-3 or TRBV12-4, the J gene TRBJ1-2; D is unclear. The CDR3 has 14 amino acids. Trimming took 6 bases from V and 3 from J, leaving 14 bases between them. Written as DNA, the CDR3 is TGTGCCAGCAGCCTGAGCGGCAGACACTATGGCTACACCTTC. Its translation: CASSLSGRHYGYTF.

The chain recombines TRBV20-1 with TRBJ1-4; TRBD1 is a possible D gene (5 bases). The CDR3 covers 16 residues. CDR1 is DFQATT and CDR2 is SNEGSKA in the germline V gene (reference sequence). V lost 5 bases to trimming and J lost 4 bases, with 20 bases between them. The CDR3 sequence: CSARGPLRGVNEKLFF. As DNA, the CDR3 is TGCAGTGCTCGCGGACCCCTGCGGGGCGTTAATGAAAAACTGTTTTTT.

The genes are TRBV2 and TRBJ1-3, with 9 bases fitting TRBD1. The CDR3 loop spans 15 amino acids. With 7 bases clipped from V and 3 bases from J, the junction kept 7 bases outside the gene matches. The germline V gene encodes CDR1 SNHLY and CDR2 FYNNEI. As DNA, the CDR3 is TGTGCCAGCAAACAGGACAGGGGCGGTGGAAACACCATATATTTT. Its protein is CASKQDRGGGNTIYF.